The next 10 T cell receptor beta chains were all read from a single sample in a study of early T cells in non-severe SARS-CoV-2 infection. TCRdb independently ran MiXCR on the 5' RACE reads; one entry per CDR3 protein. The sample contains over 20,000 distinct CDR3 sequences, around 4.8% of which appear only once. The sample taken for sequencing was whole blood. Receptor source: an adult who was a healthcare worker with PCR-confirmed SARS-CoV-2 infection or an uninfected control (not recorded which).

The chain is built from TRBV6-6 and TRBJ2-7; D may be TRBD1 or TRBD2 (5 bases each). The CDR3 sequence is 14 residues long. Germline V gives CDR1 MNHNY, CDR2 SVGAGI (reference sequence). The V end lost 7 bases, the J end lost 3 bases, and 16 bases lay between the germline ends. CDR3 sequence (DNA): TGTGCCAGCAAAGGGGCAGCGGAGCTCTACGAGCAGTACTTC. It translates to CASKGAAELYEQYF.

This clonotype occurred many times. The chain carries TRBV6-4 and TRBJ2-3, with 13 bases that match TRBD2. Unmatched junction bases numbered 3, after V lost 5 bases and J lost 4 bases. CDR3 length equals 15 residues. Looked up from germline, CDR1 is MRHNA and CDR2 is SNTAGT. For the CDR3, the DNA is TGTGCCAGCAGTACTAGCGGGGGGGCCCCAGATACGCAGTATTTT. Translating gives CASSTSGGAPDTQYF.

This clonotype was detected ten times or more. V usage is TRBV18 and J usage is TRBJ1-5, with a tentative D call TRBD1 (6 bases). The CDR3 is 14 residues long. Germline V gene sequence: CDR1 KGHSH, CDR2 LQKENI. V was pared by 5 bases and J by 6 bases, with 14 bases between. This chain's CDR3 is CASSTGQTLQPQHF. Here the CDR3 DNA reads TGTGCCAGCTCAACCGGACAGACCCTTCAGCCCCAGCATTTT. The full variable domain, its missing parts supplied by reference TRBV18 and TRBJ1-5, is NAGVMQNPRHLVRRRGQEARLRCSPMKGHSHVYWYRQLPEEGLKFMVYLQKENIIDESGMPKERFSAEFPKEGPSILRIQQVVRGDSAAYFCASSTGQTLQPQHFGDGTRLSIL.

This clonotype has ten or more counts. The J gene is TRBJ2-3, the V gene TRBV18; 9 bases are a match to TRBD2. The CDR3 consists of 16 residues. CDR1 KGHSH and CDR2 LQKENI come from the germline V gene. The trim removed 3 bases at V and 5 bases at J, leaving 9 bases unmatched. The CDR3, as DNA: TGTGCCAGCTCACCCTCTCGAGCGGGGGGACTAGATACGCAGTATTTT. Amino acid sequence: CASSPSRAGGLDTQYF.

There are many counts of this clonotype. The chain recombines TRBV19 with TRBJ2-1; D gene ambiguous. Germline CDR1 and CDR2: LNHDA and SQIVND (reference sequence). The CDR3 runs to 15 residues. V was pared by 6 bases and J by 0 bases, with 12 bases between. CDR3 amino acids: CASRRRSSSYNEQFF. Written as DNA, the CDR3 is TGTGCCAGTAGACGACGGTCTAGCTCCTACAATGAGCAGTTCTTC.

A note on this clonotype: A read error may account for a junction end that differs from germline. The V gene is TRBV4-3, the J gene TRBJ2-7; 8 nucleotides line up with TRBD2. The CDR3 spans 17 residues. Germline CDR1 LGHNA, CDR2 YSLEER. DNA of the CDR3: TGCGCCAGCAGCCAAGATCTACCAGCGGGGGTCTCCGACGAGCAGTACTTC. It is translated as CASSQDLPAGVSDEQYF.

There are many counts of this clonotype. The V call is TRBV12-5, the J call TRBJ2-3; D is unresolved. This CDR3 spans 18 amino acids. Germline values: CDR1 LGHNT, CDR2 FRNRAP. Deletions cut 2 bases from V and 0 bases from J, with 18 bases between. In DNA form, the CDR3 reads TGTGCTAGTGGTTTGTTTTCTTCGGGTCCACCGAGCACAGATACGCAGTATTTT. It specifies CASGLFSSGPPSTDTQYF.

In this sample, this clonotype turned up a few times. This chain joins TRBV12-3 or TRBV12-4 and TRBJ2-3; the D gene is possibly TRBD2 (6 bases). The CDR3 has 17 residues. V was trimmed by 3 bases and J by 6 bases, leaving 22 bases between them. The CDR3 sequence is CASSLRVVGGLGDTQYF. The DNA for the CDR3 is TGTGCCAGCAGTTTGAGGGTAGTGGGGGGTCTCGGCGATACGCAGTATTTT.

The table lists this clonotype with many counts. The chain recombines TRBV4-2 with TRBJ1-2, with TRBD1 matching over 8 bases. The germline V gene encodes CDR1 LGHNA and CDR2 YNFKEQ. This CDR3 spans 13 amino acids. The V and J ends lost 4 bases and 8 bases, in that order; junction bases with no gene match: 6. The CDR3 reads CASSPGDRSGYTF. CDR3 sequence (DNA): TGTGCCAGCAGCCCTGGGGACAGGTCGGGCTACACCTTC.

This clonotype occurred many times. CDR3 coding DNA: TGCAGTGCTCTGACCCAGACAGGGGCCTCCTACGAGCAGTACTTC. This codes for CSALTQTGASYEQYF. V gene TRBV20-1 combines with J gene TRBJ2-7; 8 positions agree with TRBD1. CDR3 length equals 15 residues. Per germline, CDR1 DFQATT and CDR2 SNEGSKA (reference sequence). With 5 bases clipped from V and 0 bases from J, the junction kept 9 bases outside the gene matches.